In its sample, the clone carrying this T cell receptor beta chain was seen once. The T cells that were sequenced for TCR beta were CD8+ and CD4+ cells from blood. FACS was used to enrich TEMRA cells, whereas the CD8+ and CD4+ T cells were obtained by negative isolation. Random-hexamer reverse transcription was applied to about 0.5 to 1 ug RNA. The authors amplified TCR beta CDR3 across 54 Vbeta and 13 Jbeta using immunoSEQ multiplex PCR. Each CDR3 protein gets one entry after TCRdb re-called the immunoSEQ multiplex PCR reads with MiXCR. The repertoire holds hundreds of thousands of distinct CDR3 sequences, with 75% to 90% as singletons. The sample comes from a study of CD8 T cells in Susac syndrome. The CDR3 extends over 12 amino acids. Germline V CDR1 and CDR2: DFQATT, SNEGSKA (reference sequence). V lost 3 bases and J 4 bases, leaving 9 bases between the germline ends.

The receptor's source is a human donor with multiple sclerosis. The sample comprised CD8+ T cells from PBMCs. The chain combines TRBV20-1 with TRBJ1-2, with unresolved D. The CDR3 DNA is TGCAGTGCTAGGGGAGAAGGCTATGGCTACACCTTC. It encodes CSARGEGYGYTF.